Below are 10 T cell receptor beta chains sequenced from a single sample in a study of T cell repertoires in cytomegalovirus infection. TCRdb called the reads again in MiXCR, with one record for every CDR3 protein. Among around 490,000 distinct CDR3 sequences listed, around a quarter were seen once. Sequencing was performed on PBMCs. These receptors were collected from a human donor in good health (CMV status not recorded). Some clones in this sample may be carry-over from other donors' samples.

This chain links TRBV19 with TRBJ1-2, with TRBD1 matching 7 bases. Germline CDR1 LNHDA, CDR2 SQIVND (reference sequence). This CDR3 has 13 amino acids. V lost 4 bases and J lost 8; bases outside the gene matches: 7. CDR3 nucleotide sequence: TGTGCCAGTAGTACCCCGGGACAGAGGGGCTACACCTTC. It is translated as CASSTPGQRGYTF.

This clonotype was seen a handful of times. CDR3 region: CASSRSLNEQFF. The DNA of the CDR3 is TGCGCCAGCAGCCGTTCACTCAATGAGCAGTTCTTC. The J gene is TRBJ2-1, the V gene TRBV4-1; no reliable D call. The CDR3 spans 12 residues. Germline lookup yields CDR1 MGHRA and CDR2 YSYEKL. V lost 4 bases and J lost 6, with 7 bases in between.

This chain uses TRBV4-3 with TRBJ2-1; no clear D gene. Germline CDR1 and CDR2: LGHNA and YSLEER. Trimming shortened V by 1 base and J by 7 bases, and 20 bases separated the two germline ends. The CDR3 spans 17 residues. In DNA, the CDR3 is TGCGCCAGCAGCCAAGGGTTCGGCCGGACCCCCGGGAATGAGCAGTTCTTC. Its translation is CASSQGFGRTPGNEQFF.

The rearrangement joins TRBV30 to TRBJ2-7, with D hard to call. Germline V gene data show CDR1 as GTSNPN and CDR2 as SVGIG (reference sequence). CDR3 length: 16 residues. Trimming cost V 2 bases and J 3 bases, with 20 bases left between them. The CDR3 spells CAWSTWPPTPLYEQYF. In nucleotides, the CDR3 is TGTGCCTGGAGTACATGGCCGCCGACTCCCCTCTACGAGCAGTACTTC.

In this sample, this clonotype turned up a few times. This chain links TRBV10-3 with TRBJ2-7; 13 nucleotides align to TRBD2. This CDR3 is built from 18 residues. J was trimmed by 1 base and V by 4 bases; bases with no gene match: 10. Germline CDR1 and CDR2: ENHRY and SYGVKD. CDR3 coding DNA: TGTGCCATCAGTGGAACTAGCGGGAGGGAACCCAGGTCCTACGAGCAGTACTTC. This translates into CAISGTSGREPRSYEQYF.

This clonotype has only a few counts. This chain uses TRBV7-8 with TRBJ2-2; maybe TRBD2 (5 bases). Trimming took off 5 bases at V and 6 bases at J, with 25 bases between the two ends. CDR1 SGHVS and CDR2 FQNEAQ come from the germline V gene. The CDR3 loop spans 18 amino acids. The CDR3: CASSPHGGGGVRAGELFF. CDR3 nucleotide sequence: TGTGCCAGCAGCCCCCACGGCGGTGGAGGAGTGAGAGCCGGGGAGCTGTTTTTT.

This clonotype was seen repeatedly, ten times or more. The chain employs TRBV7-6 and TRBJ1-1; tentative D call: TRBD1 (5 bases). CDR3 length: 14 residues. Germline-derived CDR1 and CDR2 are SGHVS and FNYEAQ. The germline V and J ends were trimmed by 1 base and 0 bases, with 6 bases remaining between them. The CDR3 DNA reads TGTGCCAGCAGCTTAGGACAGATGAACACTGAAGCTTTCTTT. This sequence encodes CASSLGQMNTEAFF.

The rearrangement joins TRBV29-1 to TRBJ2-5, with no clear D. Per the germline V gene, CDR1 is SQVTM and CDR2 is ANQGSEA. V lost 3 bases and J 2 bases, leaving 10 bases between the germline ends. CDR3 length: 13 residues. This CDR3 is CSVDRLGQETQYF. Here the CDR3 DNA reads TGCAGCGTTGATAGGCTAGGGCAAGAGACCCAGTACTTC.

This clonotype has just a few counts. V gene TRBV7-9 combines with J gene TRBJ2-1; tentatively, D is TRBD2 (6 bases). V was trimmed by 2 bases and J by 5 bases, leaving 13 bases between them. The CDR3 totals 15 residues. Germline V lookup: CDR1 SEHNR, CDR2 FQNEAQ (reference sequence). CDR3 amino acids: CASSLTRGGDNEQFF. The DNA for the CDR3 is TGTGCCAGCAGCTTAACCCGCGGAGGGGACAATGAGCAGTTCTTC.

The rearrangement joins TRBV6-6 to TRBJ1-4; D remains ambiguous. Trimming took 6 bases from V and 0 from J, leaving 2 bases between them. In germline, CDR1 is MNHNY, CDR2 SVGAGI (reference sequence). This CDR3 contains 12 residues. The CDR3 DNA is TGTGCCAGCAGCTCAACTAATGAAAAACTGTTTTTT. Translating gives CASSSTNEKLFF.